The 27 T cell receptor beta chains presented below share a single source sample, sequenced in a study of blood T cell repertoires in COVID-19. TCRdb's table, derived via immunoSEQ multiplex PCR, lists solely in-frame clones and lacks some. Seen here are some 130,000 clones, 60% to 85% observed once, and the top ten hold around a fifth. Specimen: peripheral blood. These receptors were collected from a man older than 75 with acute or convalescent COVID-19.

The V gene is TRBV6-5, the J gene TRBJ2-7, with no clear D. Trimming left V 5 bases short and J 3 bases short, with 11 bases between. The V gene's germline CDR1 is MNHEY and CDR2 SVGAGI. This CDR3 is built from 13 residues. The CDR3 is CASSTPVVYEQYF. The CDR3 DNA is TGTGCCAGCAGTACCCCGGTGGTCTACGAGCAGTACTTC.

The chain links TRBV5-6 to TRBJ2-2; tentatively, D is TRBD2 (5 bases). The CDR3 contains 16 residues. Germline V gene sequence: CDR1 SGHDT, CDR2 YYEEEE. V was trimmed by 1 base and J by 7 bases, leaving 17 bases between them. The DNA of the CDR3 is TGTGCCAGCAGCTTGAGTTTTTTGGGAGTTGGCGGGGAGCTGTTTTTT. It yields the protein CASSLSFLGVGGELFF.

The chain is built from TRBV6-5 and TRBJ2-6; 7 bases are shared with TRBD1. With 8 bases clipped from V and 1 base from J, the junction kept 5 bases outside the gene matches. Germline assignment: CDR1 MNHEY and CDR2 SVGAGI. The CDR3 length is 15 residues. In DNA, the CDR3 is TGTGCCAGCGGACAGGCCGTATCTGGGGCCAACGTCCTGACTTTC. Protein: CASGQAVSGANVLTF.

This rearrangement joins TRBV6-2 or TRBV6-3 to TRBJ1-5; maybe TRBD1 (5 bases). There are 13 residues in the CDR3. The V and J ends lost 2 bases and 6 bases respectively, with 8 bases between them. The germline CDR1 and CDR2 sequences are MNHEY and SVGEGT. The CDR3 protein is CASSYARAQPQHF. The CDR3 bases are TGTGCCAGCAGTTACGCCAGGGCTCAGCCCCAGCATTTT.

This clone was counted a few times. The chain couples TRBV5-8 to TRBJ2-5; tentative D call: TRBD1 (6 bases). The V end was cut by 7 bases, the J end by 4 bases, with 20 bases between. The CDR3 is 15 amino acids. Germline V gives CDR1 SGHTS, CDR2 YDEGEE. Here the CDR3 DNA reads TGTGCCAGCCCTACTGCGTGGGGACATAGAGAGACCCAGTACTTC. It yields the protein CASPTAWGHRETQYF.

This clone has just a few counts. The J gene is TRBJ2-4, the V gene TRBV28, with D hard to call. In germline, CDR1 is MDHEN, CDR2 SYDVKM. V lost 4 bases, J lost 0 bases, and 10 bases lay in between. This CDR3 comprises 15 residues. This CDR3 reads CASSSPTGAKNIQYF. The CDR3 region has the DNA TGTGCCAGCAGTTCTCCCACCGGAGCCAAAAACATTCAGTACTTC.

The rearrangement links TRBV11-1 to TRBJ2-5; no clear D gene. The CDR3 totals 14 residues. Per germline, CDR1 SGHAT and CDR2 FQDESV (reference sequence). V was clipped by 0 bases and J by 4 bases, with 9 bases between them. CDR3 region: CASSLAARRETQYF. The CDR3, as DNA: TGTGCCAGCAGCTTAGCAGCCAGGCGAGAGACCCAGTACTTC.

The gene calls are TRBV28 and TRBJ1-6; D unclear. V gave up 6 bases and J gave up 0 bases, with 9 bases separating them. This CDR3 region has 15 residues. Germline V gives CDR1 MDHEN, CDR2 SYDVKM. The CDR3, as DNA: TGTGCCAGCAGGCGAGAATTCTCCTATAATTCACCCCTCCACTTT. It encodes CASRREFSYNSPLHF.

The CDR3 spells CASVGHLDNSPLHF. For the CDR3, the DNA is TGTGCCAGCGTAGGACACCTAGATAATTCACCCCTCCACTTT. The chain uses TRBV6-5 and TRBJ1-6, with D perhaps TRBD1 (5 bases). V lost 8 bases and J 5 bases, leaving 13 bases between the germline ends. Germline CDR1 reads MNHEY; CDR2 reads SVGAGI. There are 14 residues in the CDR3.

The chain joins TRBV19 to TRBJ2-3, with TRBD2 matching 10 bases. The V gene end was trimmed by 3 bases and the J gene end by 1 base; junction bases not matched to a gene: 1. The CDR3 is made up of 15 amino acids. CDR1 LNHDA and CDR2 SQIVND come from the germline V gene (reference sequence). CDR3 loop: CASSMLAGGTDTQYF. The CDR3 DNA follows: TGTGCCAGTAGTATGCTAGCGGGGGGCACAGATACGCAGTATTTT. Filled out from reference TRBV19 and TRBJ2-3, the complete variable domain reads DGGITQSPKYLFRKEGQNVTLSCEQNLNHDAMYWYRQDPGQGLRLIYYSQIVNDFQKGDIAEGYSVSREKKESFPLTVTSAQKNPTAFYLCASSMLAGGTDTQYFGPGTRLTVL.

The chain couples TRBV5-1 to TRBJ2-1, with 8 bases lining up with TRBD1. J gave up 8 bases and V 4 bases, and 11 bases lay outside the gene matches. CDR3 length: 15 amino acids. Germline-derived CDR1 and CDR2 are SGHRS and YFSETQ. The CDR3 bases are TGCGCCAGCAGCATTCGGGACAGGCTTAGGGATGAGCAGTTCTTC. The encoded protein is CASSIRDRLRDEQFF. Supplemented by reference TRBV5-1 and TRBJ2-1, the full variable domain reads KAGVTQTPRYLIKTRGQQVTLSCSPISGHRSVSWYQQTPGQGLQFLFEYFSETQRNKGNFPGRFSGRQFSNSRSEMNVSTLELGDSALYLCASSIRDRLRDEQFFGPGTRLTVL.

This clone was counted a few times. V and J are TRBV28 and TRBJ1-1; D is undetermined. Germline V gene lookup returns CDR1 MDHEN and CDR2 SYDVKM. V was clipped by 6 bases and J by 1 base, with 18 bases between them. This CDR3 is 16 amino acids long. The CDR3: CASSSVALRGNTEAFF. The CDR3 nucleotides read TGTGCCAGCAGCTCTGTGGCTTTACGGGGGAACACTGAAGCTTTCTTT.

This clone was detected only a few times. CDR3 residues: CASSIRHSYEQYF. For the CDR3, the DNA is TGTGCCAGTAGTATCAGGCACTCCTACGAGCAGTACTTC. The V call is TRBV19, the J call TRBJ2-7; D gene uncertain. CDR3 length: 13 residues. V lost 3 bases to trimming and J lost 0 bases, with 6 bases between them. Germline V lookup: CDR1 LNHDA, CDR2 SQIVND (reference sequence).

The chain has TRBV2 and TRBJ2-1; D is ambiguous. Trimming shortened V by 3 bases and J by 8 bases, and 17 bases separated the two germline ends. This CDR3 has 15 amino acids. Germline loops: CDR1 SNHLY, CDR2 FYNNEI. The CDR3 spells CASSERLRYVDEQFF. In DNA form, the CDR3 reads TGTGCCAGCAGTGAGAGACTCCGATACGTCGATGAGCAGTTCTTC.

The chain is built from TRBV28 and TRBJ1-5; TRBD1 agrees at 7 bases. The CDR3 has 16 amino acids. Looked up from germline, CDR1 is MDHEN and CDR2 is SYDVKM. V dropped 6 bases and J dropped 2; count of bases not matched to a gene: 10. The CDR3 is CASRLLSGTGNQPQHF. The DNA of the CDR3 is TGTGCCAGCAGACTACTCTCCGGGACAGGCAATCAGCCCCAGCATTTT.

This clone has just a few counts. The chain is built from TRBV4-3 and TRBJ2-7; 8 bases fit TRBD2. The germline CDR1 and CDR2 sequences are LGHNA and YSLEER. This CDR3 region has 13 residues. The J segment lost 3 bases and the V segment lost 4 bases, leaving 2 bases of the junction unmatched. CDR3 loop: CASSPGGDYEQYF. For the CDR3, the DNA is TGCGCCAGCAGCCCGGGGGGGGACTACGAGCAGTACTTC.

This rearrangement joins TRBV6-5 to TRBJ1-2; D might be TRBD1 (5 bases). From germline, CDR1 is MNHEY and CDR2 SVGAGI. V lost 5 bases to trimming and J lost 2 bases, with 9 bases between them. The CDR3 sequence is 13 residues long. In DNA form, the CDR3 reads TGTGCCAGCAGTCCAGACAGCAACTATGGCTACACCTTC. Residues: CASSPDSNYGYTF.

The chain uses TRBV6-1 and TRBJ1-2; the D gene is possibly TRBD1 (6 bases). V lost 8 bases, J lost 7 bases, and 20 bases lay in between. The V gene's germline CDR1 is MNHNS and CDR2 SASEGT. The CDR3 is 14 amino acids. In nucleotides, the CDR3 is TGTGCCAGCGGCAAACAGGGTGCGTTGACTGGCTACACCTTC. Amino acid sequence: CASGKQGALTGYTF.

This clone was counted ten times or more. The rearrangement links TRBV10-2 to TRBJ2-7, with D maybe TRBD1 (5 bases). From germline, CDR1 is WSHSY and CDR2 SAAADI. The CDR3 runs to 15 residues. With 0 bases removed from V and 3 bases from J, the gap between germline ends came to 12 bases. The CDR3 sequence is CASSESVGQIYEQYF. The CDR3 nucleotides read TGCGCCAGCAGTGAGTCGGTAGGACAAATCTACGAGCAGTACTTC.

A remark on this clone: No conserved phenylalanine or tryptophan ends this CDR3, so it is likely a read error. It is unclear where the CDR3 begins or ends on the DNA, so no DNA is shown, and the CDR3 is as TCRdb lists it. This chain links TRBV5-6 with TRBJ1-5; the D call of TRBD1 is as the table states it, not checked on the DNA. Germline V CDR1 and CDR2: SGHDT, YYEEEE. The CDR3 contains 11 residues when both ends are counted. The chain's CDR3 is CASSSRRDRAH.

The V call is TRBV5-4, the J call TRBJ2-1; D is uncertain. V was shortened by 1 base and J by 8 bases, with 7 bases between the two germline ends. Germline CDR1 is SGHNT and CDR2 is YYREEE (reference sequence). The CDR3 contains 12 residues. CDR3 nucleotide sequence: TGTGCCAGCAGCTTGCCTAGTGATGAGCAGTTCTTC. Amino acid sequence: CASSLPSDEQFF.

The rearrangement links TRBV6-6 to TRBJ2-7; TRBD1 aligns across 8 bases. V gave up 4 bases and J gave up 4 bases; unmatched junction bases: 6. The CDR3 loop spans 14 amino acids. CDR1 is MNHNY, CDR2 SVGAGI, per germline (reference sequence). The CDR3 region is CASSSSGQAYEQYF. DNA of the CDR3: TGTGCCAGCAGTTCCTCGGGACAGGCGTACGAGCAGTACTTC.

The CDR3: CASSQGFQGPGGYTF. The CDR3 nucleotides read TGTGCCAGCAGCCAAGGGTTTCAGGGGCCGGGTGGCTACACCTTC. The chain is built from TRBV3-1 (or the pseudogene TRBV3-2) and TRBJ1-2; TRBD1 might be the D (6 bases). This CDR3 comprises 15 residues. The germline gives CDR1 LGHDT, CDR2 YNNKEL (reference sequence). Trimming removed 1 base from V and 7 bases from J, with 16 bases in between.

This clone has just a few counts. Other DNA variants within this sample encode the same CDR3. The chain carries TRBV2 and TRBJ2-3; no reliable D call. Germline CDR1 reads SNHLY; CDR2 reads FYNNEI. Trimming removed 4 bases from V and 0 bases from J, with 8 bases in between. The CDR3 spans 14 residues. CDR3 sequence reads: CASSGSTSTDTQYF. CDR3 nucleotide sequence: TGTGCCAGCAGTGGGAGCACTAGCACAGATACGCAGTATTTT.

The chain has TRBV5-1 and TRBJ1-6, with D possibly being TRBD1 (6 bases). Germline-derived CDR1 and CDR2 are SGHRS and YFSETQ. The CDR3 has 14 amino acids. V was pared by 3 bases and J by 6 bases, with 10 bases between. The CDR3 DNA reads TGCGCCAGCAGCTCCGGGACACCTAATTCACCCCTCCACTTT. Amino acids: CASSSGTPNSPLHF.

The V call is TRBV2, the J call TRBJ2-7, with TRBD1 matching over 10 bases. The CDR3 length is 14 residues. The germline CDR1 and CDR2 sequences are SNHLY and FYNNEI. Losses at the gene ends were 7 bases for V and 2 bases for J; bases not matched to a gene: 5. CDR3 DNA: TGTGCCAGCAAAGGACAGGGGGAGGCCTACGAGCAGTACTTC. This encodes CASKGQGEAYEQYF.

The J gene is TRBJ2-3, the V gene TRBV27, with 9 bases identical to TRBD2. The germline V gene has CDR1 MNHEY and CDR2 SMNVEV (reference sequence). This CDR3 is 14 amino acids long. The trim removed 6 bases at V and 4 bases at J, leaving 5 bases unmatched. The CDR3 is CASRPGLASDTQYF. The CDR3 region has the DNA TGTGCCAGCAGACCGGGACTAGCATCAGATACGCAGTATTTT.